Below are 13 T cell receptor beta chains sequenced from a single sample in a study of blood T cell repertoires in COVID-19. Data came from immunoSEQ multiplex PCR; TCRdb stores just in-frame clones and leaves some out. Among about 59,000 clones, more than 85% were seen once, and the ten largest hold roughly 4.6%. Sequenced: peripheral blood. These receptors all come from an elderly man in a cohort sampled during active COVID-19.

The chain carries TRBV9 and TRBJ2-7; 7 bases line up with TRBD2. Germline V CDR1 and CDR2: SGDLS, YYNGEE. After removal of 0 bases from V and 1 base from J, the junction contained 7 bases not matched to a gene. The CDR3 length is 16 residues. CDR3 sequence: CASSVGSTSPSYEQYF. Here the CDR3 DNA reads TGTGCCAGCAGCGTAGGGTCGACTAGCCCTTCCTACGAGCAGTACTTC.

This clone has more than one count but fewer than ten. The rearrangement uses TRBV10-3 and TRBJ1-1; D is possibly TRBD1 (6 bases). CDR1 is ENHRY and CDR2 is SYGVKD in the germline V gene. CDR3 length equals 13 residues. V was clipped by 4 bases and J by 7 bases, with 13 bases between them. The CDR3 loop reads CAISVGQTLEAFF. CDR3 sequence (DNA): TGTGCCATCAGTGTCGGACAGACGCTTGAAGCTTTCTTT.

The rearrangement links TRBV5-1 to TRBJ2-2; the match to TRBD1 covers 11 bases. The CDR3 is 18 amino acids. Germline V gene lookup returns CDR1 SGHRS and CDR2 YFSETQ. The V and J ends lost 2 bases and 2 bases, in that order; junction bases with no gene match: 8. The DNA for the CDR3 is TGCGCCAGCAGCTTTACCGGGACAGGGGGAGACAACACCGGGGAGCTGTTTTTT. Translated, it gives CASSFTGTGGDNTGELFF.

The chain uses TRBV18 and TRBJ1-1; 12 nucleotides agree with TRBD1. CDR1 and CDR2 (germline): KGHSH, LQKENI. V shed 4 bases, J shed 5 bases, and the junction held 8 bases outside the gene matches. The CDR3 is 16 amino acids. Written as DNA, the CDR3 is TGTGCCAGCTCACTAGGGACAGGGGGCGTCCGAACTGAAGCTTTCTTT. Protein: CASSLGTGGVRTEAFF.

V is TRBV19 and J is TRBJ1-5, with D possibly TRBD1 on 6 matching bases. Germline V lookup: CDR1 LNHDA, CDR2 SQIVND (reference sequence). The CDR3 is 17 residues long. V dropped 1 base and J dropped 2 bases, with 15 bases sitting between them. CDR3 nucleotides: TGTGCCAGTAGTATAGGAAGCAGGGGAACGGGCAATCAGCCCCAGCATTTT. Translation gives CASSIGSRGTGNQPQHF.

This clone was seen a few times. The chain combines TRBV7-6 with TRBJ2-5, with D possibly being TRBD1 (5 bases). Trimming shortened V by 1 base and J by 5 bases, and 11 bases separated the two germline ends. The CDR3 extends over 14 amino acids. CDR1 and CDR2 from the germline V gene are SGHVS and FNYEAQ. CDR3 nucleotide sequence: TGTGCCAGCAGCTTAGTAGCAGGGCCCGAGACCCAGTACTTC. Amino acid sequence: CASSLVAGPETQYF.

V gene TRBV2 combines with J gene TRBJ1-2, with D perhaps matching TRBD1 (5 bases). Germline V CDR1 and CDR2: SNHLY, FYNNEI. This CDR3 has 13 residues. The V gene lost 4 bases and the J gene lost 4 bases, with 10 bases spanning the gap. The CDR3 sequence: CASSVRQGYGYTF. CDR3 nucleotides: TGTGCCAGCAGTGTACGTCAGGGCTATGGCTACACCTTC.

A few counts support this clone. The rearrangement joins TRBV7-2 to TRBJ2-2; D not resolved. V was cut by 8 bases and J by 5 bases, with 12 bases left in between. The CDR3 is 13 residues long. Germline lookup yields CDR1 SGHTA and CDR2 FQGNSA. This CDR3 reads CASQFTVTGELFF. The CDR3 DNA sequence: TGTGCCAGCCAATTTACTGTTACCGGGGAGCTGTTTTTT.

The rearrangement links TRBV2 to TRBJ2-2; TRBD1 aligns across 8 bases. J was trimmed by 2 bases and V by 6 bases; bases with no gene match: 8. This CDR3 has 16 amino acids. Per germline, CDR1 SNHLY and CDR2 FYNNEI. CDR3 in DNA: TGTGCCAGCAGGGACGAGGACAGGGCTAACACCGGGGAGCTGTTTTTT. Its protein product is CASRDEDRANTGELFF.

This clone came up a few times. The rearrangement uses TRBV19 and TRBJ2-1; 7 bases map to TRBD2. V was clipped by 3 bases and J by 4 bases; unmatched bases: 9. Looked up from germline, CDR1 is LNHDA and CDR2 is SQIVND (reference sequence). There are 16 residues in the CDR3. This CDR3 is CASSIAPSGIYNEQFF. The CDR3 DNA sequence: TGTGCCAGTAGTATTGCCCCTAGCGGTATTTACAATGAGCAGTTCTTC.

This clone was observed a few times. This chain uses TRBV7-9 with TRBJ1-3; D remains unclear. CDR1 and CDR2 (germline): SEHNR, FQNEAQ (reference sequence). The V and J ends lost 1 base and 4 bases respectively, with 11 bases between them. The CDR3 extends over 15 amino acids. The CDR3 DNA reads as TGTGCCAGCAGCTTAGAAACGGCGAGGGGAAACACCATATATTTT. Its protein is CASSLETARGNTIYF.

This clone occurred a few times. The chain combines TRBV6-1 with TRBJ1-3; D is ambiguous. The ends were cut back, 3 bases at V and 9 bases at J, with 12 bases in the middle. Germline CDR1 MNHNS, CDR2 SASEGT. The CDR3 sequence is 13 residues long. This CDR3 is CASSDLSSGTIYF. The DNA of the CDR3 is TGTGCCAGCAGTGATCTATCATCGGGCACCATATATTTT.

This clone has only a few counts. This chain uses TRBV5-6 with TRBJ2-5; TRBD1 aligns across 8 bases. Germline CDR1 SGHDT, CDR2 YYEEEE. There are 13 residues in the CDR3. Germline trimming cut 4 bases from V and 4 bases from J; bases unmatched to any gene: 3. The chain's CDR3 is CASSADRVETQYF. The CDR3 DNA follows: TGTGCCAGCAGCGCGGACAGGGTAGAGACCCAGTACTTC.